The TCR beta chain under discussion was sequenced for a study of patients and donors after allogeneic stem cell transplantation. This CDR3 contains 14 residues. Between the trimmed V and J ends, which lost 4 bases and 6 bases, there was a span of 16 bases. Germline CDR1 is LGHDT and CDR2 is YNNKEL (reference sequence). TCRdb processed the RT-PCR reads anew with MiXCR; each CDR3 protein has one entry. The data contain 920,000 or so distinct CDR3 sequences, 15% to 20% of them singletons. The specimen was blood, either unsorted or a sorted T cell fraction (not recorded which). The genes are TRBV3-1 and TRBJ2-7; possibly TRBD2 for D (5 bases). This receptor was identified in a human donor who was either an allogeneic HSCT recipient or a stem cell or donor lymphocyte infusion donor (not recorded which). It is not recorded whose cells these are; they may come from a transplant donor. DNA of the CDR3: TGTGCCAGCAGCCTAACCTCTTCCGCGGGCGAGCAGTACTTC. Its protein is CASSLTSSAGEQYF.